Listed below are T cell receptor beta chains from one sample, sequenced in a study of cytomegalovirus exposure and HLA in healthy donors. Using immunoSEQ multiplex PCR, the repertoire was profiled, and TCRdb retains in-frame clones only, with some absent. There are about 150,000 clones in the sample; more than 70% occur only once, and 2.5% to 3.5% lies in the top ten. The sequencing sample was made of PBMCs. The receptors originated from a male donor in good health and CMV-seronegative. Both conserved end residues are part of each CDR3. D genes are given only for firm matches. Some rows have no size entry. The others give once, few or many, or a class for an expanded clone.

d_call	clone_size	v_call	j_call	cdr3_nt	cdr3_aa
TRBD2	NA	TRBV7-8	TRBJ2-1	TGTGCCAGCATCCGGGACTACGATTACAATGAGCAGTTCTTC	CASIRDYDYNEQFF
NA	NA	TRBV7-2	TRBJ2-3	TGTGCCAGCAGCTTAGCGGTGGGCAATACGCAGTATTTT	CASSLAVGNTQYF
NA	NA	TRBV7-9	TRBJ2-1	TGTGCCAGCAGCAGGGGCCTCTCCTACAATGAGCAGTTCTTC	CASSRGLSYNEQFF
TRBD1	NA	TRBV5-4	TRBJ1-2	TGTGCCAGCAGCCTGGGACAGTTCCGCTATGGCTACACCTTC	CASSLGQFRYGYTF
NA	NA	TRBV2	TRBJ2-4	TGTGCCAGCAGTGAAACCGGCAGGGAACGAGCCAAAAACATTCAGTACTTC	CASSETGRERAKNIQYF
TRBD1	once	TRBV6-7	TRBJ1-6	TGTGCCAGCAGTTACTCAAGGGACAGGGGATCACCCCTCCACTTT	CASSYSRDRGSPLHF
NA	few	TRBV5-1	TRBJ2-1	TGCGCCAGCAGCCAAGGGGTTGATGGCAATGAGCAGTTCTTC	CASSQGVDGNEQFF
NA	NA	TRBV5-6	TRBJ1-2	TGTGCCAGCAGCTTGGTCCAGGGGCCATACTATGGCTACACCTTC	CASSLVQGPYYGYTF
TRBD2	NA	TRBV7-2	TRBJ2-1	TGTGCCAGCAGCTTTAGCGGGGGGTCCTACAATGAGCAGTTCTTC	CASSFSGGSYNEQFF
NA	NA	TRBV2	TRBJ2-5	TGTGCCAGCAAAGCTGAGGGGGTGACAGAGACCCAGTACTTC	CASKAEGVTETQYF
NA	NA	TRBV7-9	TRBJ1-4	TGTGCCAGCAGGCCCGGCGGGGGGGAGAGGAAACTGCTTTTT	CASRPGGGERKLLF
TRBD1	NA	TRBV30	TRBJ2-5	TGTGCCTGGAGTGTAGGAACAGGGGGTCTACTAACCCAGTACTTC	CAWSVGTGGLLTQYF
TRBD1	NA	TRBV11-2	TRBJ1-1	TGTGCCAGCAGCTTCCAGGGGGAGGACACTGAAGCTTTCTTT	CASSFQGEDTEAFF
TRBD1	NA	TRBV5-1	TRBJ2-5	TGCGCCAGCAGCTTGACAGGGGGTTGGGAGACCCAGTACTTC	CASSLTGGWETQYF
TRBD1	NA	TRBV4-3	TRBJ2-5	TGCGCCAGCAGCCATCCCGGGACAGGGGAAGAGACCCAGTACTTC	CASSHPGTGEETQYF
NA	NA	TRBV6-1	TRBJ2-3	TGTGCCAGCAGTGAACCGGGGTACGGGGCAGATACGCAGTATTTT	CASSEPGYGADTQYF
NA	once	TRBV5-4	TRBJ2-7	TGTGCCAGCAGCCGAACCGGGAGCGATCCTAGTTACGAGCAGTACTTC	CASSRTGSDPSYEQYF
NA	NA	TRBV10-3	TRBJ1-2	TGTGCCATCAGTACAGGGACCTATGGCTACACCTTC	CAISTGTYGYTF
TRBD2	NA	TRBV15	TRBJ2-7	TGTGCCACCAAGACTGCTAGCGGGAGAAACGAGCAGTACTTC	CATKTASGRNEQYF
TRBD2	NA	TRBV7-3	TRBJ2-5	TGTGCCAGCAGCTTATCGGGGGGACAAGAGACCCAGTACTTC	CASSLSGGQETQYF
NA	NA	TRBV30	TRBJ2-5	TGTGCCTGGAGCATTCGGACAGTAACCCAAGAGACCCAGTACTTC	CAWSIRTVTQETQYF
NA	NA	TRBV7-9	TRBJ1-2	TGTGCCAGCAGCTTAGTCAGGGGCGACTATGGCTACACCTTC	CASSLVRGDYGYTF
TRBD2	NA	TRBV5-1	TRBJ2-5	TGCGCCAGCAGCTTGACAGGGTGGACTAGCAGACCGGGGACCCAGTACTTC	CASSLTGWTSRPGTQYF
TRBD2	NA	TRBV5-1	TRBJ2-1	TGCGCCAGCAGCTCGACTAGCGGACCCTACAATGAGCAGTTCTTC	CASSSTSGPYNEQFF
TRBD2	few	TRBV30	TRBJ2-1	TGTGCCTGGAGTCTAGGACTAGCGGGAGTCAATGAGCAGTTCTTC	CAWSLGLAGVNEQFF